This passage covers 6 T cell receptor beta chains from one sample sequenced in a study of T cell clonality in common variable immunodeficiency. The assay was immunoSEQ multiplex PCR, and TCRdb's table has in-frame clones only and misses some. This sample comprises 50,000 to 60,000 clones, none seen once only. The specimen sequenced was peripheral blood mononuclear cells. The receptors derive from a person between 18 and 75 years old in good health.

This clone was found a few times. Read data end 3 residues before the CDR3 end; the end is taken from the germline J gene. This rearrangement joins TRBV6-2 or TRBV6-3 to TRBJ2-7; a possible D gene is TRBD2 (5 bases). The CDR3 loop spans 12 amino acids. CDR1 and CDR2 (germline): MNHEY, SVGEGT. The ends were cut back, 2 bases at V and 6 bases at J, with 8 bases in the middle. CDR3 DNA, as far as it was read: TGTGCCAGCAGTTACCGGGGTCCCGAG. Translation gives CASSYRGPE. The CDR3 reads in full as CASSYRGPEQYF.

This clone was observed at least ten times. The read ends 3 residues early relative to the CDR3; the germline J gene fills the gap. The gene calls are TRBV2 and TRBJ2-5; 7 bases map to TRBD2. The CDR3 length is 16 residues. V gave up 4 bases and J gave up 5 bases; unmatched junction bases: 13. CDR1 is SNHLY, CDR2 FYNNEI, per germline. CDR3 DNA, as far as it was read: TGTGCCAGCAGTGTCGGGGGGATGGCGAAAGTGGAGACC. It encodes CASSVGGMAKVET. The full-length CDR3 reads as CASSVGGMAKVETQYF.

About this clone itself: Read sequence stops 3 residues before the CDR3 end, and the germline J gene provides the missing end. The V call is TRBV7-9, the J call TRBJ2-3; tentative D call: TRBD2 (5 bases). The CDR3 consists of 13 residues. Per the germline V gene, CDR1 is SEHNR and CDR2 is FQNEAQ (reference sequence). CDR3 DNA, as far as it was read: TGTGCCAGCAGCTTAGCCGGGGATCAGCCG. The encoded protein is CASSLAGDQP. In full, the CDR3 reads CASSLAGDQPQYF.

This clone was observed at least ten times. The read stops 3 residues short of the end of the CDR3; the missing end is completed from the germline J gene. The chain carries TRBV10-1 and TRBJ2-2; D is uncertain. CDR3 length: 13 amino acids. The germline gives CDR1 WNHNN, CDR2 SYGVQD (reference sequence). Trimming shortened V by 5 bases and J by 5 bases, and 9 bases separated the two germline ends. The sequenced part of the CDR3 DNA is TGCGCCAGCAGTACCGCCAGGACCGGGGAG. Encoded protein: CASSTARTGE. The entire CDR3 is CASSTARTGELFF.

This clone showed up many times. The CDR3 end is not reached by the read, which stops 3 residues before it; the germline J gene fills it in. This chain links TRBV7-3 with TRBJ2-1, with 8 bases aligning to TRBD1. CDR3 length: 15 amino acids. CDR1 and CDR2 from the germline V gene are SGHTA and FQGTGA. The V segment lost 6 bases and the J segment 5 bases; nucleotides outside the gene matches: 9. Partial CDR3 DNA: TGTGCCAGCAGTTCCGGGACAGGCTTTGACAATGAG. Its protein is CASSSGTGFDNE. The full CDR3 is CASSSGTGFDNEQFF.

The table lists this clone with many counts. The read terminates 3 residues ahead of where the CDR3 ends, so the germline J gene completes it. This rearrangement joins TRBV19 to TRBJ1-2, with 7 nucleotides matching TRBD1. CDR3 length: 16 residues. Germline V gene data show CDR1 as LNHDA and CDR2 as SQIVND (reference sequence). V shed 4 bases and J 4 bases; nucleotides not matched to a gene: 12. CDR3 bases read: TGTGCCAGTAGTACCGGACAGGCACGACAAGGCTATGGC. Residues: CASSTGQARQGYG. The full CDR3 protein reads CASSTGQARQGYGYTF. Full variable domain (outside the CDR3, taken from reference TRBV19 and TRBJ1-2): DGGITQSPKYLFRKEGQNVTLSCEQNLNHDAMYWYRQDPGQGLRLIYYSQIVNDFQKGDIAEGYSVSREKKESFPLTVTSAQKNPTAFYLCASSTGQARQGYGYTFGSGTRLTVV.